Given below is one T cell receptor (beta chain) in context. The data stem from a study of T cell changes during pregnancy in multiple sclerosis. Assay used: immunoSEQ multiplex PCR; TCRdb lists only in-frame clones, some missing. The sample consists of under 60,000 clones, over 80% of them appearing once. The CDR3 extends over 17 amino acids. Germline V gives CDR1 LGHNA, CDR2 YNFKEQ. V lost 3 bases, J lost 0 bases, and 10 bases stayed unmatched. The rearrangement joins TRBV4-2 to TRBJ2-5; 7 bases match TRBD2. The TCR sequence derives from a female donor with multiple sclerosis, enrolled in a pregnancy study. Here the sequenced sample was CD4+ T cells from peripheral blood mononuclear cells, taken after pregnancy. CDR3 coding DNA: TGTGCCAGCAGCCAGGGGGTCTCTAGCGGCAACCAAGAGACCCAGTACTTC. It encodes CASSQGVSSGNQETQYF.